These 2 T cell receptor beta chains were all obtained from the same sample, sequenced in a study of cytomegalovirus exposure and HLA in healthy donors. Libraries were prepared by immunoSEQ multiplex PCR; TCRdb keeps only in-frame clonotypes and omits some of them. The repertoire has roughly 350,000 clones, approximately 90% of them found once; the top ten carry 0.75% to 0.85%. Sequenced sample: PBMCs. The receptor source for this set is a woman aged 18-29 years in good health and CMV-seronegative.

The chain couples TRBV7-8 to TRBJ1-1; 10 nucleotides align to TRBD1. The CDR3 loop spans 13 amino acids. Germline lookup yields CDR1 SGHVS and CDR2 FQNEAQ. After removal of 1 base from V and 10 bases from J, the junction contained 3 bases not matched to a gene. The CDR3 reads CASSLETGGAAFF. The CDR3 DNA is TGTGCCAGCAGCTTAGAGACAGGGGGCGCAGCTTTCTTT.

The rearrangement joins TRBV6-6 to TRBJ2-1; 10 bases line up with TRBD1. The germline V gene has CDR1 MNHNY and CDR2 SVGAGI (reference sequence). V was pared by 6 bases and J by 3 bases, with 5 bases of the junction left unmatched. The length of the CDR3 is 15 residues. Here the CDR3 reads CASSPGTGDYNEQFF. Here the CDR3 DNA reads TGTGCCAGCAGCCCCGGGACAGGGGACTACAATGAGCAGTTCTTC.